Listed here are 32 T cell receptor beta chains from one sample, sequenced in a study of blood T cell repertoires in COVID-19. The method was immunoSEQ multiplex PCR; TCRdb's version includes in-frame clones alone and lacks a portion of them. The sample lists 250,000 to 300,000 clones; roughly 90% were seen once. Sequencing was done on a sample of peripheral blood. The receptors originated from a man aged 30 to 39 with active or convalescent COVID-19.

This sequence joins TRBV19 and TRBJ1-5, with 9 bases that match TRBD1. Germline V CDR1 and CDR2: LNHDA, SQIVND (reference sequence). V dropped 5 bases and J dropped 11; count of bases not matched to a gene: 10. This CDR3 has 14 residues. Here the CDR3 reads CASSLTGQGRSQHF. In DNA, the CDR3 is TGTGCCAGTAGTTTAACGGGACAGGGACGGTCCCAGCATTTT.

The chain uses TRBV6-5 and TRBJ1-6; 7 bases line up with TRBD1. CDR1 and CDR2 (germline): MNHEY, SVGAGI. The CDR3 spans 15 residues. The V and J ends lost 7 bases and 7 bases, in that order; junction bases with no gene match: 10. CDR3 amino acids: CASTPSGTANSPLHF. The CDR3 DNA reads as TGTGCCAGCACCCCATCCGGGACAGCAAATTCACCCCTCCACTTT.

V usage is TRBV5-4 and J usage is TRBJ1-1; 7 bases align to TRBD1. The germline V gene encodes CDR1 SGHNT and CDR2 YYREEE (reference sequence). The CDR3 spans 15 residues. V dropped 3 bases and J dropped 1; count of bases not matched to a gene: 6. The chain's CDR3 is CASSSEGQSNTEAFF. CDR3 in DNA: TGTGCCAGCAGCTCCGAGGGACAGTCGAACACTGAAGCTTTCTTT.

The chain combines TRBV27 with TRBJ1-5, with 10 nucleotides matching TRBD1. The germline V gene encodes CDR1 MNHEY and CDR2 SMNVEV (reference sequence). The CDR3 extends over 14 amino acids. V lost 8 bases to trimming and J lost 6 bases; unmatched junction nucleotides: 7. The DNA for the CDR3 is TGTGCCAGCGCCCGCGGGACAGGGGTTCAGCCCCAGCATTTT. It specifies CASARGTGVQPQHF.

J is TRBJ2-3 and V is TRBV4-3; 7 bases match TRBD1. CDR1 is LGHNA and CDR2 is YSLEER in the germline V gene. Trimming removed 3 bases from V and 1 base from J; junction bases left unmatched: 7. The CDR3 loop spans 16 amino acids. For the CDR3, the DNA is TGCGCCAGCAGCCACGAACCGGGACAGCGCACAGATACGCAGTATTTT. The encoded protein is CASSHEPGQRTDTQYF.

V gene TRBV12-3 or TRBV12-4 combines with J gene TRBJ2-1; perhaps TRBD1 as D (6 bases). The CDR3 consists of 13 residues. With 5 bases removed from V and 4 bases from J, the gap between germline ends came to 9 bases. CDR3 nucleotide sequence: TGTGCCAGCAGTCCGGACAGTTACAATGAGCAGTTCTTC. Encoded protein: CASSPDSYNEQFF.

The CDR3 region is CASSLYRDSPLHF. The CDR3 DNA is TGTGCCAGCAGTTTATACCGGGATTCACCCCTCCACTTT. This chain joins TRBV27 and TRBJ1-6; no clear D gene. Trimming pared 1 base from V and 8 bases from J, leaving 6 bases between. CDR1 is MNHEY, CDR2 SMNVEV, per germline (reference sequence). This CDR3 is 13 amino acids long.

This clone has only a few counts. V usage is TRBV25-1 and J usage is TRBJ1-2, with D uncertain. This CDR3 spans 14 amino acids. V was cut by 2 bases and J by 6 bases, with 13 bases left in between. Germline CDR1 reads MGHDK; CDR2 reads SYGVNS. CDR3 nucleotides: TGTGCCAGCAGTGAAAGAGGGTATCAGCATGGCTACACCTTC. It codes for CASSERGYQHGYTF.

The CDR3 DNA reads TGTGCCAGCTCCCAGGACAGGGATTATTCACCCCTCCACTTT. Translated, it gives CASSQDRDYSPLHF. The gene calls are TRBV18 and TRBJ1-6; 8 nucleotides line up with TRBD1. The CDR3 is made up of 14 amino acids. The V gene end was trimmed by 6 bases and the J gene end by 8 bases; junction bases not matched to a gene: 6. Germline CDR1 and CDR2: KGHSH and LQKENI.

This chain links TRBV18 with TRBJ2-6; perhaps TRBD1 as D (6 bases). The CDR3 extends over 18 amino acids. CDR1 is KGHSH and CDR2 is LQKENI in the germline V gene. Trimming removed 5 bases at V and 0 bases at J, with 17 bases between. CDR3 DNA: TGTGCCAGCTCAACACTCCGGGACACGCTCTCTGGGGCCAACGTCCTGACTTTC. This sequence encodes CASSTLRDTLSGANVLTF.

The V call is TRBV3-1 (or the pseudogene TRBV3-2), the J call TRBJ2-1; 8 nucleotides agree with TRBD2. The germline V gene has CDR1 LGHDT and CDR2 YNNKEL (reference sequence). Losses at the gene ends were 1 base for V and 5 bases for J; bases not matched to a gene: 10. This CDR3 has 17 amino acids. The CDR3 is CASSQALGGGTNNEQFF. The DNA of the CDR3 is TGTGCCAGCAGCCAAGCCCTCGGGGGGGGGACAAACAATGAGCAGTTCTTC.

The genes are TRBV7-8 and TRBJ1-1, with D unclear. The CDR3 is 12 residues long. Trimming pared 5 bases from V and 6 bases from J, leaving 10 bases between. Germline V gene lookup returns CDR1 SGHVS and CDR2 FQNEAQ. Here the CDR3 reads CASSLISAEAFF. DNA of the CDR3: TGTGCCAGCAGCCTAATTAGCGCTGAAGCTTTCTTT.

The V and J genes are TRBV18 and TRBJ1-6, with 8 bases fitting TRBD1. Trimming cost V 4 bases and J 7 bases; bases outside gene matches: 9. The CDR3 is 16 residues long. The germline V gene encodes CDR1 KGHSH and CDR2 LQKENI. The CDR3 protein is CASSQYPGQANSPLHF. The CDR3 DNA reads TGTGCCAGCTCACAATACCCGGGACAGGCAAATTCACCCCTCCACTTT. The whole variable domain, remainder taken from reference TRBV18 and TRBJ1-6, is NAGVMQNPRHLVRRRGQEARLRCSPMKGHSHVYWYRQLPEEGLKFMVYLQKENIIDESGMPKERFSAEFPKEGPSILRIQQVVRGDSAAYFCASSQYPGQANSPLHFGNGTRLTVT.

The genes are TRBV29-1 and TRBJ1-3; D might be TRBD1 (6 bases). Trimming pared 4 bases from V and 3 bases from J, leaving 22 bases between. This CDR3 is built from 17 residues. CDR1 is SQVTM, CDR2 ANQGSEA, per germline. The CDR3 loop reads CSVVLRGKEEVGNTIYF. For the CDR3, the DNA is TGCAGCGTTGTTCTCAGGGGAAAAGAGGAAGTTGGAAACACCATATATTTT. Using reference TRBV29-1 and TRBJ1-3 for the parts outside the CDR3, the full variable domain is SAVISQKPSRDICQRGTSLTIQCQVDSQVTMMFWYRQQPGQSLTLIATANQGSEATYESGFVIDKFPISRPNLTFSTLTVSNMSPEDSSIYLCSVVLRGKEEVGNTIYFGEGSWLTVV.

In its sample, this clone was seen once. The rearrangement uses TRBV4-1 and TRBJ2-2; 7 bases align to TRBD1. CDR1 is MGHRA and CDR2 is YSYEKL in the germline V gene. V shed 4 bases, J shed 0 bases, and the junction held 5 bases outside the gene matches. The CDR3 spans 16 residues. CDR3 region: CASSLTGTANTGELFF. CDR3 in DNA: TGCGCCAGCAGCCTTACCGGGACAGCGAACACCGGGGAGCTGTTTTTT.

The V gene is TRBV9, the J gene TRBJ1-1; D is ambiguous. Trimming left V 1 base short and J 0 bases short, with 4 bases between. The CDR3 extends over 13 amino acids. Germline V lookup: CDR1 SGDLS, CDR2 YYNGEE. The CDR3 spells CASSVFMNTEAFF. CDR3 coding DNA: TGTGCCAGCAGCGTATTCATGAACACTGAAGCTTTCTTT.

This rearrangement joins TRBV5-8 to TRBJ1-6; the D gene is possibly TRBD1 (6 bases). Germline CDR1 and CDR2: SGHTS and YDEGEE. CDR3 length: 16 residues. The CDR3 nucleotides read TGTGGACTCCCCAGGTCCAGGGGAGAAATTGATTCACCCCTCCACTTT. The encoded protein is CGLPRSRGEIDSPLHF.

The chain carries TRBV24-1 and TRBJ2-7; 7 nucleotides match TRBD2. CDR3 length: 14 residues. Germline assignment: CDR1 KGHDR and CDR2 SFDVKD. V trimming: 4 bases; J trimming: 9 bases; junction bases outside the gene matches: 11. This CDR3 is CATSDGGTGSVQYF. The CDR3 nucleotides are TGTGCCACCAGTGACGGGGGGACGGGGTCGGTGCAGTACTTC.

This clone was recorded a few times. V gene TRBV12-3 or TRBV12-4 combines with J gene TRBJ1-3; the D is unclear. Trimming pared 6 bases from V and 3 bases from J, leaving 6 bases between. This CDR3 comprises 12 residues. CDR3 sequence (DNA): TGTGCCAGCAGATTCAATGGAAACACCATATATTTT. This encodes CASRFNGNTIYF.

V usage is TRBV4-2 and J usage is TRBJ2-6; 11 bases map to TRBD1. The CDR3 totals 19 residues. The germline V gene has CDR1 LGHNA and CDR2 YNFKEQ. Germline trimming cut 0 bases from V and 0 bases from J; bases unmatched to any gene: 4. The CDR3 loop is CASSQDLGTGGSGANVLTF. For the CDR3, the DNA is TGTGCCAGCAGCCAAGATCTAGGGACAGGGGGCTCTGGGGCCAACGTCCTGACTTTC.

V usage is TRBV2 and J usage is TRBJ2-3; TRBD1 agrees at 10 bases. The CDR3 has 16 residues. Germline assignment: CDR1 SNHLY and CDR2 FYNNEI. V lost 4 bases to trimming and J lost 2 bases; unmatched junction nucleotides: 6. Written as DNA, the CDR3 is TGTGCCAGCAGTGGCGACAGGGGGCTAAACACAGATACGCAGTATTTT. It yields the protein CASSGDRGLNTDTQYF. The full variable domain, with the rest looked up from reference TRBV2 and TRBJ2-3, is EPEVTQTPSHQVTQMGQEVILRCVPISNHLYFYWYRQILGQKVEFLVSFYNNEISEKSEIFDDQFSVERPDGSNFTLKIRSTKLEDSAMYFCASSGDRGLNTDTQYFGPGTRLTVL.

This clone has a handful of counts. The chain combines TRBV6-1 with TRBJ2-1, with 8 bases matching TRBD2. The V gene end was trimmed by 2 bases and the J gene end by 6 bases; junction bases not matched to a gene: 6. This CDR3 is built from 15 residues. Germline V gene data show CDR1 as MNHNS and CDR2 as SASEGT. CDR3 sequence (DNA): TGTGCCAGCAGTGAATTAAGCGGGGGTTCCAATGAGCAGTTCTTC. The encoded protein is CASSELSGGSNEQFF.

The rearrangement joins TRBV20-1 to TRBJ2-1; D possibly corresponds to TRBD1 (5 bases). Germline loops: CDR1 DFQATT, CDR2 SNEGSKA (reference sequence). Trimming removed 6 bases from V and 7 bases from J, with 10 bases in between. This CDR3 has 11 residues. CDR3 protein: CSASQGNEQFF. CDR3 coding DNA: TGCAGTGCATCCCAGGGAAATGAGCAGTTCTTC.

V usage is TRBV6-5 and J usage is TRBJ1-3; 11 bases are a match to TRBD1. This CDR3 spans 15 amino acids. After removal of 5 bases from V and 3 bases from J, the junction contained 3 bases not matched to a gene. CDR1 and CDR2 (germline): MNHEY, SVGAGI. The DNA of the CDR3 is TGTGCCAGCAGTCGGACAGGGGGCTTTGGAAACACCATATATTTT. Translated, it gives CASSRTGGFGNTIYF.

This clone was found a few times. The J gene is TRBJ2-7, the V gene TRBV6-5; tentatively, D is TRBD2 (6 bases). Trimming shortened V by 6 bases and J by 3 bases, and 12 bases separated the two germline ends. The CDR3 has 13 residues. CDR1 is MNHEY, CDR2 SVGAGI, per germline. DNA of the CDR3: TGTGCCAGCAGGGGGACTGGGATCTACGAGCAGTACTTC. Translated, it gives CASRGTGIYEQYF.

The chain couples TRBV7-2 to TRBJ2-7, with a possible D match to TRBD1 (5 bases). CDR1 and CDR2 from the germline V gene are SGHTA and FQGNSA. The CDR3 runs 16 residues. V was trimmed by 0 bases and J by 2 bases, leaving 14 bases between them. The CDR3 here is CASSLASIRATYEQYF. The CDR3 region has the DNA TGTGCCAGCAGCTTAGCATCTATCAGGGCGACCTACGAGCAGTACTTC. Looking up the rest from reference TRBV7-2 and TRBJ2-7 gives the full variable domain: GAGVSQSPSNKVTEKGKDVELRCDPISGHTALYWYRQSLGQGLEFLIYFQGNSAPDKSGLPSDRFSAERTGGSVSTLTIQRTQQEDSAVYLCASSLASIRATYEQYFGPGTRLTVT.

The rearrangement uses TRBV3-1 (or the pseudogene TRBV3-2) and TRBJ2-5; TRBD2 matches 13 bases. Germline CDR1 LGHDT, CDR2 YNNKEL (reference sequence). This CDR3 has 16 amino acids. V lost 4 bases to trimming and J lost 1 base; unmatched junction nucleotides: 3. In nucleotides, the CDR3 is TGTGCCAGCAGCCGAACTAGCGGGGGGGCCCAAGAGACCCAGTACTTC. As protein: CASSRTSGGAQETQYF.

The genes are TRBV5-4 and TRBJ1-2; TRBD1 might be the D (5 bases). The CDR3 totals 13 residues. CDR1 is SGHNT and CDR2 is YYREEE in the germline V gene (reference sequence). V gave up 2 bases and J gave up 2 bases, with 7 bases separating them. The CDR3 nucleotides read TGTGCCAGCAGCTTAGCAGGGAACTATGGCTACACCTTC. Protein: CASSLAGNYGYTF.

The rearrangement uses TRBV19 and TRBJ1-1; D ambiguous. The V end lost 2 bases, the J end lost 6 bases, and 16 bases lay between the germline ends. The CDR3 is 15 amino acids. Per germline, CDR1 LNHDA and CDR2 SQIVND (reference sequence). The CDR3 sequence is CASSIYSPGMAEAFF. CDR3 coding DNA: TGTGCCAGTAGTATATACTCTCCGGGGATGGCTGAAGCTTTCTTT.

The rearrangement joins TRBV9 to TRBJ1-6; D may be TRBD1 (5 bases). V lost 3 bases to trimming and J lost 12 bases, with 13 bases between them. The CDR3 runs 13 residues. Germline CDR1 reads SGDLS; CDR2 reads YYNGEE. The CDR3, as DNA: TGTGCCAGCAGCGGACAGACTCAGGGACCCCTCCACTTT. It is translated as CASSGQTQGPLHF.

The chain couples TRBV11-2 to TRBJ2-3, with D maybe TRBD2 (5 bases). CDR1 is SGHAT, CDR2 FQNNGV, per germline. CDR3 length: 16 amino acids. Trimming pared 0 bases from V and 1 base from J, leaving 11 bases between. CDR3 sequence: CASSLEPPGGTDTQYF. As DNA, the CDR3 is TGTGCCAGCAGCTTAGAGCCCCCCGGGGGCACAGATACGCAGTATTTT.

V gene TRBV4-2 combines with J gene TRBJ2-2; 9 bases are shared with TRBD1. The J segment lost 5 bases and the V segment lost 9 bases, leaving 7 bases of the junction unmatched. In germline, CDR1 is LGHNA, CDR2 YNFKEQ. This CDR3 has 14 residues. As DNA, the CDR3 is TGTGCCAGAAAGACAGGGGGAGGGACCGGGGAGCTGTTTTTT. Translation: CARKTGGGTGELFF.